Listed below are T cell receptor beta chains from one sample, sequenced in a study of shared clonotypes between healthy human individuals. Sequencing used immunoSEQ multiplex PCR; TCRdb keeps in-frame clones, though not all of them. This sample has around 700,000 clones, with 72% found just once. Sequencing was performed on memory CD4+ T cells sorted from blood. These receptors were taken from a woman in her 30s in good health. The CDR3 runs from the conserved cysteine through the conserved F or W. Each record gives: V gene, J gene, D gene, clone size, CDR3 DNA, CDR3 protein. D genes are given only for firm matches. Where a row states a size, it is once, few, many or the class of an expanded clone; other rows omit it.

V gene: TRBV4-2; J gene: TRBJ2-1; D gene: TRBD2; clone size: NA; CDR3 DNA: TGTGCCAGCAGCCAAGTTGGGATACTAGCGGGAGGGGTAAGCGATGAGCAGTTCTTC; CDR3 protein: CASSQVGILAGGVSDEQFF
V gene: TRBV5-8; J gene: TRBJ1-1; D gene: NA; clone size: NA; CDR3 DNA: TGTGCCAGCAGCTTAAGGGTTTCGGGCGCTGAAGCTTTCTTT; CDR3 protein: CASSLRVSGAEAFF
V gene: TRBV27; J gene: TRBJ2-3; D gene: NA; clone size: NA; CDR3 DNA: TGTGCCAGCAGTTTCTGGGGTCAGGGTTGGCAGTATTTT; CDR3 protein: CASSFWGQGWQYF
V gene: TRBV5-1; J gene: TRBJ2-2; D gene: NA; clone size: NA; CDR3 DNA: TGCGCCAGCAGCTTGGGAAAGACGAACACCGGGGAGCTGTTTTTT; CDR3 protein: CASSLGKTNTGELFF
V gene: TRBV27; J gene: TRBJ1-5; D gene: NA; clone size: NA; CDR3 DNA: TGTGCCAGCAGTTTTAGAGGGGGGCGTTTAGTCCAGCATTTT; CDR3 protein: CASSFRGGRLVQHF
V gene: TRBV29-1; J gene: TRBJ1-1; D gene: NA; clone size: few; CDR3 DNA: TGCAGCGTTTCGGGGAGACTCAACACTGAAGCTTTCTTT; CDR3 protein: CSVSGRLNTEAFF
V gene: TRBV7-2; J gene: TRBJ2-5; D gene: TRBD2; clone size: NA; CDR3 DNA: TGTGCCAGCAGCCTAGGGGCGGTTAGCGGGAGTCTAGAGACCCAGTACTTC; CDR3 protein: CASSLGAVSGSLETQYF
V gene: TRBV27; J gene: TRBJ1-1; D gene: TRBD1; clone size: few; CDR3 DNA: TGTGCCAGCAGGCAGGACAGGGTGACCACTGAAGCTTTCTTT; CDR3 protein: CASRQDRVTTEAFF
V gene: TRBV30; J gene: TRBJ2-1; D gene: TRBD2; clone size: NA; CDR3 DNA: TGTGCCTGGAGTCGGGGACTAGCGGGAGCCAATGAGCAGTTCTTC; CDR3 protein: CAWSRGLAGANEQFF
V gene: TRBV18; J gene: TRBJ2-1; D gene: NA; clone size: NA; CDR3 DNA: TGTGCCAGCTCACCACCGTTACGGAACAATGAGCAGTTCTTC; CDR3 protein: CASSPPLRNNEQFF
V gene: TRBV7-2; J gene: TRBJ2-3; D gene: NA; clone size: NA; CDR3 DNA: TGTGCCAGCAGCAGTTACACAGATACGCAGTATTTT; CDR3 protein: CASSSYTDTQYF
V gene: TRBV6-6; J gene: TRBJ2-7; D gene: TRBD2; clone size: few; CDR3 DNA: TGTGCCAGCAGCCGTAATAGCGGGGGTATGGACGAGCAGTACTTC; CDR3 protein: CASSRNSGGMDEQYF
V gene: TRBV7-2; J gene: TRBJ1-1; D gene: TRBD1; clone size: NA; CDR3 DNA: TGTGCCAGCAGCTCGTTGAGGTGGGACAGTGAAGCTTTCTTT; CDR3 protein: CASSSLRWDSEAFF
V gene: TRBV11-2; J gene: TRBJ2-5; D gene: TRBD2; clone size: NA; CDR3 DNA: TGTGCCAGCAGCTTAAGGAGGCGGGGGAAAGAGACCCAGTACTTC; CDR3 protein: CASSLRRRGKETQYF
V gene: TRBV19; J gene: TRBJ1-5; D gene: NA; clone size: NA; CDR3 DNA: TGTGCCAGTAACACGGACACAGGGAACAATCAGCCCCAGCATTTT; CDR3 protein: CASNTDTGNNQPQHF
V gene: TRBV14; J gene: TRBJ2-5; D gene: NA; clone size: NA; CDR3 DNA: TGTGCCAGCAGCCAAGATAACCAAGAGACCCAGTACTTC; CDR3 protein: CASSQDNQETQYF
V gene: TRBV4-1; J gene: TRBJ2-7; D gene: TRBD2; clone size: NA; CDR3 DNA: TGCGCCAGCAGCCAAGAGTATGCTAGCGGGAGTGTTTACTACGAGCAGTACTTC; CDR3 protein: CASSQEYASGSVYYEQYF
V gene: TRBV29-1; J gene: TRBJ2-3; D gene: NA; clone size: NA; CDR3 DNA: TGCAGTGGCTTGGTTGGTGGCACAGATACGCAGTATTTT; CDR3 protein: CSGLVGGTDTQYF
V gene: TRBV27; J gene: TRBJ1-2; D gene: NA; clone size: NA; CDR3 DNA: TGTGCCAGCAGTAGCAATCGCGTTTCTTATGGCTACACCTTC; CDR3 protein: CASSSNRVSYGYTF
V gene: TRBV19; J gene: TRBJ1-5; D gene: TRBD1; clone size: NA; CDR3 DNA: TGTGCCAGTAGTAAACAGGGGGCACGGGGCAATCAGCCCCAGCATTTT; CDR3 protein: CASSKQGARGNQPQHF
V gene: TRBV28; J gene: TRBJ1-2; D gene: NA; clone size: NA; CDR3 DNA: TGTGCCAGCAGTTTCGCCAGGGGACCATATGGCTACACCTTC; CDR3 protein: CASSFARGPYGYTF
V gene: TRBV30; J gene: TRBJ2-2; D gene: NA; clone size: NA; CDR3 DNA: TGTGCCTGGAGTGACACCAGAGGACGCGTGACCGTCGGGGAGCTGTTTTTT; CDR3 protein: CAWSDTRGRVTVGELFF
V gene: TRBV28; J gene: TRBJ2-7; D gene: NA; clone size: NA; CDR3 DNA: TGTGCCAGCAGTGTTTCGCGAGAGCAGTACTTC; CDR3 protein: CASSVSREQYF
V gene: TRBV5-1; J gene: TRBJ2-1; D gene: NA; clone size: NA; CDR3 DNA: TGCGCCAGCAGCCCGAACTCTATGGGGACTGGCCACAATGAGCAGTTCTTC; CDR3 protein: CASSPNSMGTGHNEQFF
V gene: TRBV6-1; J gene: TRBJ2-1; D gene: TRBD2; clone size: NA; CDR3 DNA: TGTGCCAGCAGTGCACGGACTAGCGGGGCCTACAATGAGCAGTTCTTC; CDR3 protein: CASSARTSGAYNEQFF
V gene: TRBV4-2; J gene: TRBJ2-4; D gene: NA; clone size: few; CDR3 DNA: TGTGCCAGCAGCCAAGCCCCGACAGATAACATTCAGTACTTC; CDR3 protein: CASSQAPTDNIQYF